This is a list of T cell receptor beta chains from one sample in a study of cytomegalovirus exposure and HLA in healthy donors. Profiling relied on immunoSEQ multiplex PCR, and the TCRdb table lists in-frame clones only, not all of them. The sample gives 150,000 to 200,000 clones, over 65% of which show up once; roughly 1.5% is in the top ten. The sequenced sample was PBMCs. The receptor set was obtained from a man in his late teens or twenties in good health and CMV-seronegative. Both conserved end residues are part of each CDR3. D genes are given only for firm matches. Clone size is given for some rows only: seen once, a few or many times, or a class if the clone is expanded.

CDR3 protein	CDR3 DNA	V gene	J gene	CDR3 length	D gene	clone size
CASSQDPQGGNTEAFF	TGCGCCAGCAGCCAAGACCCACAGGGGGGGAACACTGAAGCTTTCTTT	TRBV4-3	TRBJ1-1	16	TRBD1	once
CASSPGLAGARNNEQFF	TGCGCCAGCAGCCCCGGACTAGCGGGAGCAAGGAACAATGAGCAGTTCTTC	TRBV5-1	TRBJ2-1	17	TRBD2	NA
CASSPQAEWGQGAPGAFF	TGTGCCAGTAGTCCCCAGGCAGAGTGGGGACAGGGGGCCCCGGGAGCTTTCTTT	TRBV19	TRBJ1-1	18	TRBD1	NA
CASSLRGNEQYF	TGTGCCAGCAGCTTAAGAGGGAACGAGCAGTACTTC	TRBV7-2	TRBJ2-7	12	NA	NA
CASTRTGTNYNEQFF	TGTGCCAGCACCAGAACCGGGACTAACTACAATGAGCAGTTCTTC	TRBV7-9	TRBJ2-1	15	TRBD2	NA
CASSLRTSGGAWETQYF	TGTGCCAGCAGTCTACGGACTAGCGGGGGGGCCTGGGAGACCCAGTACTTC	TRBV27	TRBJ2-5	17	TRBD2	NA
CASSLVVVTGSTDTQYF	TGTGCCAGCAGCTTAGTAGTGGTGACAGGGAGCACAGATACGCAGTATTTT	TRBV7-2	TRBJ2-3	17	TRBD1	NA
CASSLTQAAASDYGYTF	TGTGCCAGCAGCTTGACTCAGGCAGCCGCATCCGACTATGGCTACACCTTC	TRBV5-4	TRBJ1-2	17	NA	NA
CASSWGQTSRGTQYF	TGCGCCAGCAGCTGGGGACAAACTTCCCGTGGGACCCAGTACTTC	TRBV5-1	TRBJ2-5	15	NA	NA
CASRPSSGAYNEQFF	TGTGCCAGCAGACCCAGCTCGGGGGCCTACAATGAGCAGTTCTTC	TRBV6-4	TRBJ2-1	15	NA	NA
CASSFYRGDGGAKNIQYF	TGTGCCAGCAGCTTCTATCGGGGGGACGGTGGGGCCAAAAACATTCAGTACTTC	TRBV7-9	TRBJ2-4	18	TRBD2	NA
CASSGPLRDDYEQYF	TGTGCCAGCAGCGGTCCCCTGCGGGACGACTACGAGCAGTACTTC	TRBV9	TRBJ2-7	15	NA	NA
CASSPHPGTGPQETQYF	TGTGCCAGCAGCCCACACCCCGGGACAGGACCTCAAGAGACCCAGTACTTC	TRBV5-4	TRBJ2-5	17	TRBD1	few
CASSPSTGRYGYTF	TGTGCCAGCAGCCCCTCGACAGGGCGGTATGGCTACACCTTC	TRBV4-2	TRBJ1-2	14	TRBD1	few
CSVATENYEQYF	TGCAGCGTTGCAACAGAGAACTACGAGCAGTACTTC	TRBV29-1	TRBJ2-7	12	NA	NA
CASSVVGGASTDTQYF	TGTGCCAGCAGCGTAGTAGGGGGGGCTAGCACAGATACGCAGTATTTT	TRBV9	TRBJ2-3	16	NA	NA
CASSVSRGSNQPQHF	TGTGCCAGCAGCGTTTCCCGGGGTAGCAATCAGCCCCAGCATTTT	TRBV9	TRBJ1-5	15	NA	NA
CASRTDSSYEQYF	TGTGCCAGCAGGACAGATAGCTCCTACGAGCAGTACTTC	TRBV2	TRBJ2-7	13	NA	NA
CASSRENSGVYGYTF	TGCGCCAGCAGCCGAGAGAATTCAGGCGTTTATGGCTACACCTTC	TRBV4-3	TRBJ1-2	15	NA	NA
CASSLSWRDTGELFF	TGCGCCAGCAGCTTGTCTTGGAGGGACACCGGGGAGCTGTTTTTT	TRBV5-1	TRBJ2-2	15	NA	NA
CASSPRVGGNNEQFF	TGTGCCAGCAGCCCACGGGTCGGGGGGAACAATGAGCAGTTCTTC	TRBV7-6	TRBJ2-1	15	TRBD2	NA
CASSYVASVSKAFF	TGTGCCAGCAGTTACGTCGCCAGTGTATCGAAAGCTTTCTTT	TRBV6-5	TRBJ1-1	14	NA	NA
CASSEKTGSTDTQYF	TGTGCCAGCAGCGAGAAGACAGGTAGCACAGATACGCAGTATTTT	TRBV11-3	TRBJ2-3	15	NA	NA
CASSPPTLETQYF	TGTGCCAGCTCACCACCGACTTTGGAGACCCAGTACTTC	TRBV18	TRBJ2-5	13	NA	NA
CASSSRRGSTNYGYTF	TGTGCCAGCAGCTCGCGTAGGGGTAGTACTAACTATGGCTACACCTTC	TRBV7-9	TRBJ1-2	16	NA	few
CASSLDPGPYGYTF	TGTGCCAGCAGCTTAGATCCAGGGCCCTATGGCTACACCTTC	TRBV7-2	TRBJ1-2	14	NA	NA
CSVEDFPGGRADTQYF	TGCAGCGTTGAAGACTTTCCGGGAGGTCGAGCAGATACGCAGTATTTT	TRBV29-1	TRBJ2-3	16	TRBD2	NA
CASSSTPGQAYNEQFF	TGTGCTAGCAGCAGTACGCCGGGACAGGCCTACAATGAGCAGTTCTTC	TRBV7-7	TRBJ2-1	16	TRBD1	NA
CASSYFEGLPPTAYF	TGTGCCAGCAGTTACTTTGAGGGTCTTCCCCCTACCGCGTACTTC	TRBV6-6	TRBJ2-7	15	NA	NA
CASSSRLVSYEQYF	TGTGCCAGCAGTTCTAGACTTGTCTCCTACGAGCAGTACTTC	TRBV7-8	TRBJ2-7	14	NA	once
CASRSLIAGVVAEQYF	TGTGCCAGCAGGTCCCTTATAGCGGGAGTGGTGGCCGAGCAGTACTTC	TRBV27	TRBJ2-7	16	TRBD2	NA
CSVEEGGRGYTF	TGCAGCGTTGAAGAAGGAGGGCGTGGCTACACCTTC	TRBV29-1	TRBJ1-2	12	NA	NA
CASSAGPSYEQYF	TGTGCCAGCAGCGCGGGACCCTCCTACGAGCAGTACTTC	TRBV6-6	TRBJ2-7	13	NA	many
CASGNRGEGYTF	TGTGCCAGCGGGAACAGGGGAGAGGGCTACACCTTC	TRBV6-5	TRBJ1-2	12	TRBD1	NA
CASSPSGLAGHEQFF	TGCGCCAGCAGCCCCTCGGGACTAGCGGGGCATGAGCAGTTCTTC	TRBV4-1	TRBJ2-1	15	TRBD2	NA
CASRQGGRVEAFF	TGTGCCAGCAGACAGGGGGGACGGGTTGAAGCTTTCTTT	TRBV6-1	TRBJ1-1	13	TRBD1	NA
CASSITAGQTSPLHF	TGTGCCAGCAGCATCACCGCGGGACAGACTTCACCCCTCCACTTT	TRBV9	TRBJ1-6	15	TRBD1	NA
CASSDRHSTGNTGELFF	TGTGCCAGCAGTGACCGCCATTCGACAGGGAACACCGGGGAGCTGTTTTTT	TRBV6-4	TRBJ2-2	17	NA	NA
CASSSGTGAYEQYF	TGTGCCAGCAGCTCTGGGACAGGAGCCTACGAGCAGTACTTC	TRBV7-3	TRBJ2-7	14	TRBD1	NA
CASSPHQGTEAFF	TGCGCCAGCAGCCCGCATCAGGGGACTGAAGCTTTCTTT	TRBV4-1	TRBJ1-1	13	NA	NA
CASSHRGWTDTQYF	TGTGCCAGCAGCCACAGGGGATGGACAGATACGCAGTATTTT	TRBV7-9	TRBJ2-3	14	TRBD1	NA
CSGTNTGVGGYTF	TGCAGCGGAACCAATACAGGGGTGGGCGGCTACACCTTC	TRBV29-1	TRBJ1-2	13	TRBD1	few
CASSHTGFQHEQYF	TGCGCCAGCAGCCATACCGGGTTTCAGCACGAGCAGTACTTC	TRBV5-1	TRBJ2-7	14	NA	NA
CASSLRDSLFRSSYNEQFF	TGTGCCAGCAGCTTGAGGGACTCCTTGTTCCGTAGCTCCTACAATGAGCAGTTCTTC	TRBV5-4	TRBJ2-1	19	NA	NA
CATTPGGRTNTEAFF	TGTGCCACCACCCCCGGGGGGCGTACGAACACTGAAGCTTTCTTT	TRBV7-2	TRBJ1-1	15	NA	few
CAASRQGLSGYTF	TGTGCCGCCTCCAGACAGGGTCTCTCTGGCTACACCTTC	TRBV6-1	TRBJ1-2	13	TRBD1	NA
CAWRIRRGGTNEKLFF	TGTGCCTGGAGGATTAGGAGGGGCGGTACTAATGAAAAACTGTTTTTT	TRBV30	TRBJ1-4	16	NA	NA
CAWSLTVTEAFF	TGTGCCTGGAGTCTAACGGTCACTGAAGCTTTCTTT	TRBV30	TRBJ1-1	12	NA	NA
CASSLGAGTARETQYF	TGTGCCAGCAGCTTGGGGGCCGGGACAGCCCGAGAGACCCAGTACTTC	TRBV5-5	TRBJ2-5	16	TRBD1	NA
CASSPGVRETQYF	TGTGCCAGCAGTCCAGGGGTCCGGGAGACCCAGTACTTC	TRBV5-4	TRBJ2-5	13	NA	NA
CASSLEITTNYGYTF	TGTGCCAGCTCACTAGAAATAACCACTAACTATGGCTACACCTTC	TRBV18	TRBJ1-2	15	NA	NA
CAWSEYRTLGETQYF	TGTGCCTGGAGTGAGTACAGGACCCTAGGGGAGACCCAGTACTTC	TRBV30	TRBJ2-5	15	NA	NA
CASSQDRRWNIQYF	TGTGCCAGCAGCCAAGATCGGCGGTGGAACATTCAGTACTTC	TRBV14	TRBJ2-4	14	NA	once
CASSLRGYQETQYF	TGTGCCAGCAGCTTGAGGGGGTACCAAGAGACCCAGTACTTC	TRBV7-9	TRBJ2-5	14	NA	NA
CASSVQRNQPQHF	TGTGCCAGCAGCGTACAGCGCAATCAGCCCCAGCATTTT	TRBV7-2	TRBJ1-5	13	NA	few
CASSLDRGSWGYTF	TGTGCCAGCAGCTTAGATCGGGGTTCGTGGGGCTACACCTTC	TRBV7-2	TRBJ1-2	14	NA	NA
CASSLRDSKPNEQYF	TGTGCCAGCAGCCTCCGGGACTCAAAACCCAACGAGCAGTACTTC	TRBV13	TRBJ2-7	15	NA	NA